This T cell receptor beta chain was captured in a study of cytomegalovirus exposure and HLA in healthy donors. Both 60 Vbeta primers and 13 Jbeta primers went into the PCR. Some clones are missing from TCRdb's copy, which holds only in-frame ones; the method was immunoSEQ multiplex PCR. The repertoire holds 120,000 or so clones, with 65% to 90% as singletons. J gave up 7 bases and V 3 bases, and 2 bases lay outside the gene matches. The CDR3 has 13 residues. Germline V CDR1 and CDR2: SGHTA, FQGTGA. A note on this clone: Antigen unknown.

Study-level points and caveats: By a later analysis, the bulk of CMV-associated TCR beta chains appeared HLA-restricted. Many donors carried some public TCRs, although rarity characterized most TCR sequences.

This TCR came from a woman in her 40s in good health and CMV-seronegative. Sequencing used PBMCs. V is TRBV7-3 and J is TRBJ2-2; 7 bases agree with TRBD1. CDR3 sequence (DNA): TGTGCCAGCAGCTTTACAGGGGTCGGGGAGCTGTTTTTT. As protein: CASSFTGVGELFF.